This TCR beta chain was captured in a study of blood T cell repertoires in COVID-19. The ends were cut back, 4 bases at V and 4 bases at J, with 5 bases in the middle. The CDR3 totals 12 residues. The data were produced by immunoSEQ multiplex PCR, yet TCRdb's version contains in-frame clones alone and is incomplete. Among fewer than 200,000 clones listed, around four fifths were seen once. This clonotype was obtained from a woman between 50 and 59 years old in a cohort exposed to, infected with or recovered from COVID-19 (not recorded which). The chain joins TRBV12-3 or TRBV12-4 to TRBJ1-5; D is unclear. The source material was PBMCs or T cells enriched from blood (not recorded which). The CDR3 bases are TGTGCCAGCAGTTCGGGGAATCAGCCCCAGCATTTT. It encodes CASSSGNQPQHF.